The clone carrying this TCR beta chain was observed a few times. Its antigen is as yet unknown. The data originate from a study of early T cells in non-severe SARS-CoV-2 infection. Looking at the study overall: With bulk RNA from unsorted whole blood as input, sequencing yielded unpaired chains.

Individual cDNA molecules were tagged with unique molecular identifiers. TCRdb called the 5' RACE reads again in MiXCR, with one record for every CDR3 protein. The table has 55,000 to 85,000 distinct CDR3 sequences, 9% to 10% seen once. The CDR3 totals 14 residues. V dropped 1 base and J dropped 6 bases, with 10 bases sitting between them. Regarding the study as a whole: The matching step, a VDJdb search, favored anti-spike CD8 responses and missed private and CD4 specificities.

The J gene is TRBJ2-1, the V gene TRBV12-3 or TRBV12-4, with a possible D match to TRBD1 (5 bases). This specimen was whole blood, taken at baseline. The TCR sequence derives from an adult who was a healthcare worker with PCR-confirmed SARS-CoV-2 infection or an uninfected control (not recorded which). Written as DNA, the CDR3 is TGTGCCAGCAGTTTAGGGGGCCGGGTCAATGAGCAGTTCTTC. Encoded protein: CASSLGGRVNEQFF.